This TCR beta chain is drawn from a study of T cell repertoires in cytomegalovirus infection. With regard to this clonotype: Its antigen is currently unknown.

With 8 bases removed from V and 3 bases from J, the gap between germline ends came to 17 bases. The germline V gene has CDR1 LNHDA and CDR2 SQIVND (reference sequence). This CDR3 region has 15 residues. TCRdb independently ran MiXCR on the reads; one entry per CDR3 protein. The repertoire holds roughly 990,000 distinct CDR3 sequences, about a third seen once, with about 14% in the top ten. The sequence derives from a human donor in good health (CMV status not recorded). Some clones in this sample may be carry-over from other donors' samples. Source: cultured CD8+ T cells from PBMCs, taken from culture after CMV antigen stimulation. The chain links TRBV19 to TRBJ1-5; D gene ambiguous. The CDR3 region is CASSSEADPNQPQHF. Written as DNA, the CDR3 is TGTGCCAGTTCCTCGGAGGCAGACCCCAATCAGCCCCAGCATTTT. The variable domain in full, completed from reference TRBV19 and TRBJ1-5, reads DGGITQSPKYLFRKEGQNVTLSCEQNLNHDAMYWYRQDPGQGLRLIYYSQIVNDFQKGDIAEGYSVSREKKESFPLTVTSAQKNPTAFYLCASSSEADPNQPQHFGDGTRLSIL.